This T cell receptor (beta chain) was identified during a study of vaccination effects on CD4 cells after COVID-19. Broader study findings: In the study, convalescent patients were few, and early post-infection timepoints were absent. Clonal contraction was marked in infection- and vaccine-induced clones late after vaccination. Common cold coronavirus cross-reactivity was shown by only 1 of 255 vaccine-induced clones in healthy vaccinees.

A word on this clone: Its target is not known.

The germline CDR1 and CDR2 sequences are MDHEN and SYDVKM. The CDR3 is 14 residues long. V lost 7 bases and J 7 bases, leaving 16 bases between the germline ends. Profiling relied on immunoSEQ multiplex PCR, and the TCRdb table lists in-frame clones only, not all of them. The table lists some 30,000 clones, roughly 80% of them singletons. Antigen-specific CD4+ T cell clonotypes were called by their expansion after viral peptide-pool culture in ViraFEST. When 10 to 11 days of culture had elapsed, CD4+ T cells were isolated. The participants, recipients of two vaccine doses, got either BNT162b2 or mRNA-1273. PBMC cultures contained approximately 1.8 million cells per well, 7.5 to 10 IU/ml IL-2 and approximately 9.9 ug/ml peptides.

The origin of this receptor is a human donor who received a COVID-19 vaccine. Some clones in this sample may be carry-over from other donors' samples. The rearrangement joins TRBV28 to TRBJ2-2; D is possibly TRBD2 (6 bases). The sequenced sample was CD4+ T cells from PBMCs cultured with SARS-CoV-2 spike peptides, obtained after COVID-19 vaccination. The CDR3 DNA sequence: TGTGCCAGCAACGAGGAGGGCAGGATCGGGGAGCTGTTTTTT. Translating it yields CASNEEGRIGELFF. Filled out from reference TRBV28 and TRBJ2-2, the complete variable domain reads DVKVTQSSRYLVKRTGEKVFLECVQDMDHENMFWYRQDPGLGLRLIYFSYDVKMKEKGDIPEGYSVSREKKERFSLILESASTNQTSMYLCASNEEGRIGELFFGEGSRLTVL.